These T cell receptor beta chains were read from a single sample in a study of CD8 T cells in ankylosing spondylitis. One entry per CDR3 protein, called by TCRdb with MiXCR from the 5' RACE reads. The table lists about 52,000 distinct CDR3 sequences, 6.5% to 9% of them singletons. The source material was blood, either unsorted or a sorted T cell fraction (not recorded which). Receptor source: a female donor with ankylosing spondylitis or in good health (not recorded which). CDR3s include the opening cysteine and the closing phenylalanine or tryptophan. A D gene is named only where the DNA matches it firmly. Size is stated for part of the rows, as once, few or many counts, or as a class when the clone is expanded.

TRBV6-2/TRBV6-3	many	.	TRBJ1-2	TGTGCCAGCAGTTCGGCGGTGGGCTACACCTTC	CASSSAVGYTF
TRBV18	many	.	TRBJ1-6	TGTGCCAGCTCACCCAGTACAGGGAGTTATAATTCACCCCTCCACTTT	CASSPSTGSYNSPLHF
TRBV16	many	.	TRBJ1-1	TGTGCCAGCAGCCAATCGACGAACACTGAAGCTTTCTTT	CASSQSTNTEAFF
TRBV15	many	.	TRBJ2-6	TGTGCCACCAGCAGAGATCAGGAAGCTGGGGCCAACGTCCTGACTTTC	CATSRDQEAGANVLTF
TRBV20-1	many	.	TRBJ1-1	TGCAGTGCTCGAGAGGTGAGGGAGACTGAAGCTTTCTTT	CSAREVRETEAFF
TRBV14	many	.	TRBJ2-1	TGTGCCAGCAGCCCTGACTCAAGAGTGGCGGTCACCTACAATGAGCAGTTCTTC	CASSPDSRVAVTYNEQFF
TRBV7-6	many	.	TRBJ1-2	TGTGCCAGCAGCTTAGTGGGCAGTTCTAACTATGGCTACACCTTC	CASSLVGSSNYGYTF
TRBV11-2	many	.	TRBJ2-1	TGTGCCAGCAGCTTAGAAACGGGGTCCTACAATGAGCAGTTCTTC	CASSLETGSYNEQFF
TRBV12-3/TRBV12-4	many	TRBD1	TRBJ2-1	TGTGCCAGCAGGCTAACAGGGGTCAATGAGCAGTTCTTC	CASRLTGVNEQFF
TRBV4-2	many	TRBD2	TRBJ2-3	TGTGCCAGCAGCCAAGATCTAACGCGGGGGAGTTCAGATACGCAGTATTTT	CASSQDLTRGSSDTQYF
TRBV7-6	many	.	TRBJ2-2	TGTGCCAGCAGCTTACCACTCTGGATTCAAGGGCCATACACCGGGGAGCTGTTTTTT	CASSLPLWIQGPYTGELFF
TRBV5-1	many	.	TRBJ1-1	TGCGCCAGCAGCCCCTCCGGGATGAACACTGAAGCTTTCTTT	CASSPSGMNTEAFF
TRBV2	many	.	TRBJ2-3	TGTGCCAGCAGTGAGGACTTTCCCAATACGCAGTATTTT	CASSEDFPNTQYF
TRBV4-1	many	.	TRBJ2-2	TGCGCCAGCAGCCCGGGGGCGAACACCGGGGAGCTGTTTTTT	CASSPGANTGELFF
TRBV5-1	many	.	TRBJ2-3	TGCGCCAGCAGACCCGACCCGAGGGGCACAGATACGCAGTATTTT	CASRPDPRGTDTQYF
TRBV20-1	many	.	TRBJ2-1	TGCAGTGCTAGAGACTTAAGCTCCTACAATGAGCAGTTCTTC	CSARDLSSYNEQFF
TRBV7-2	.	.	TRBJ1-4	TGTGCCAGCAGCTTATCGGGGACGCTTAATGAAAAACTGTTTTTT	CASSLSGTLNEKLFF
TRBV28	few	.	TRBJ1-1	TGTGCCAGCAGTCGACTAGGGGTTGCGAACACTGAAGCTTTCTTT	CASSRLGVANTEAFF
TRBV5-1	many	.	TRBJ1-4	TGCGCCAGCAGCGACGGACACGGCCGGAATGAAAAACTGTTTTTT	CASSDGHGRNEKLFF
TRBV20-1	many	TRBD2	TRBJ2-3	TGCAGTGCCCGAAACCAGGGGACTAGCGGGGGGCTTAGCACAGATACGCAGTATTTT	CSARNQGTSGGLSTDTQYF
TRBV7-2	medium-sized	.	TRBJ2-5	TGTGCCCGCCTTGGCCGAGGCTCCGGTGAAGAGACCCAGTACTTC	CARLGRGSGEETQYF
TRBV7-2	many	.	TRBJ1-1	TGTGCCAGCAGCTTAGTCGGTCCCACTGAAGCTTTCTTT	CASSLVGPTEAFF
TRBV20-1	many	TRBD2	TRBJ2-1	TGCAGTGCTTGGCGGGGGGCCTTCGACAATGAGCAGTTCTTC	CSAWRGAFDNEQFF
TRBV20-1	many	.	TRBJ2-5	TGCAGTGCTATTGGCGGCCAAGAGACCCAGTACTTC	CSAIGGQETQYF
TRBV7-3	many	TRBD1	TRBJ1-5	TGTGCCAGCAGCTTGACAGGGGGCAGGGATCAGCCCCAGCATTTT	CASSLTGGRDQPQHF
TRBV7-2	few	.	TRBJ1-2	TGTGCCAGCAGCTTAGTTTTTAGTCTAACGGCCTATGGCTACACCTTC	CASSLVFSLTAYGYTF
TRBV10-3	many	.	TRBJ1-5	TGTGCCATCAGTGGGGACACAAGCAATCAGCCCCAGCATTTT	CAISGDTSNQPQHF
TRBV6-5	many	TRBD1	TRBJ1-2	TGTGCCAGCAGTTACACCGGGACAGGGCTATATGGCTACACCTTC	CASSYTGTGLYGYTF
TRBV28	many	TRBD1	TRBJ1-4	TGTGCCAGCATCACAGGGGGGGCCTCCGGGGAAAAACTGTTTTTT	CASITGGASGEKLFF
TRBV7-9	few	.	TRBJ2-7	TGTGCCAGCAGCTTAGCCCCACTATCCTACGAGCAGTACTTC	CASSLAPLSYEQYF
TRBV2	many	.	TRBJ2-5	TGTGCCAGCAGTGAAAACCGGGAGACCCAGTACTTC	CASSENRETQYF
TRBV9	many	.	TRBJ2-2	TGTGCCAGCAGCGTGGACGGGGAGCTGTTTTTT	CASSVDGELFF
TRBV3-1	many	.	TRBJ1-1	TGTGCCAGCAGCCAAGATGCGGGGCTGGCTGAAGCTTTCTTT	CASSQDAGLAEAFF
TRBV4-2	many	TRBD1	TRBJ1-1	TGTGCCAGCAGCCAAGAGGGACAGGGTGTCACTGAAGCTTTCTTT	CASSQEGQGVTEAFF
TRBV5-1	many	TRBD2	TRBJ2-5	TGCGCCAGCAGCTTGGGGGAGGGAAAGACCCAGTACTTC	CASSLGEGKTQYF
TRBV27	many	TRBD1	TRBJ1-6	TGTGCCAGCAGCCGGGACAGGGGCTCCTATAATTCACCCCTCCACTTT	CASSRDRGSYNSPLHF
TRBV4-1	many	.	TRBJ2-1	TGCGCCAGCAGCCAAGATGAGACAGTCCGGGGGCAGTTCTTC	CASSQDETVRGQFF
TRBV12-3/TRBV12-4	many	TRBD1	TRBJ1-1	TGTGCCAGCAGTAGTCGGAACAGGGGGCGGTCTGAAGCTTTCTTT	CASSSRNRGRSEAFF
TRBV29-1	.	.	TRBJ2-3	TGCAGCGTTGCCGGGGGTACGGGCCGCACAGATACGCAGTATTTT	CSVAGGTGRTDTQYF
TRBV4-1	few	.	TRBJ1-1	TGCGCCAGCAGCCAAATCTCGGGCCAGGGTTGGACTGAAGCTTTCTTT	CASSQISGQGWTEAFF
TRBV5-1	many	.	TRBJ1-6	TGCGCCAGCGGTTTGGGCAGGGATTCACCCCTCCACTTT	CASGLGRDSPLHF
TRBV5-1	few	.	TRBJ2-3	TGCGCCAGCAGCCCCCAGGGGGGTAGCACAGATACGCAGTATTTT	CASSPQGGSTDTQYF
TRBV2	.	.	TRBJ2-5	TGTGCCAGCACCGGACAGTTGTCGGAGACCCAGTACTTC	CASTGQLSETQYF
TRBV7-8	many	.	TRBJ1-1	TGTGCCAGCAGCTTCGAAACAGAATTGAACACTGAAGCTTTCTTT	CASSFETELNTEAFF
TRBV10-3	many	TRBD1	TRBJ1-1	TGTGCCATCAGGCCACCGGGACAGGGAACCACTGAAGCTTTCTTT	CAIRPPGQGTTEAFF
TRBV11-2	.	TRBD2	TRBJ2-3	TGTGCCAGCAGCCGAACACTAGCGGGCACAGATACGCAGTATTTT	CASSRTLAGTDTQYF
TRBV6-2/TRBV6-3	many	.	TRBJ1-5	TGTGCCAGCACCGCCGAAGGATCCTATAGCAATCAGCCCCAGCATTTT	CASTAEGSYSNQPQHF
TRBV23-1	many	.	TRBJ1-1	TGCGCCAGCAGTCAATCAGGCCCGCGGACTGAAGCTTTCTTT	CASSQSGPRTEAFF
TRBV9	many	TRBD2	TRBJ2-3	TGTGCCAGCAGCGCATTCCGAGGGGACGCGGGGGGGCCCGGAGATACGCAGTATTTT	CASSAFRGDAGGPGDTQYF
TRBV24-1	many	.	TRBJ2-3	TGTGCCACCAGTGATTTACAGACACAAGACACAGATACGCAGTATTTT	CATSDLQTQDTDTQYF
TRBV10-3	many	TRBD1	TRBJ1-1	TGTGCCATCAAAAGGGACAGTGAAGCTTTCTTT	CAIKRDSEAFF
TRBV10-3	many	.	TRBJ2-5	TGTGCCATCAGTGAAAAGTACCAAGAGACCCAGTACTTC	CAISEKYQETQYF
TRBV4-3	many	.	TRBJ2-3	TGCGCCAGCAGCCAAGCTACGAATCATCCCACAGATACGCAGTATTTT	CASSQATNHPTDTQYF
TRBV2	many	TRBD2	TRBJ2-7	TGTGCCAGCAGTGGCGGGACTAGCGGGGGTTCCTCCTACGAGCAGTACTTC	CASSGGTSGGSSYEQYF
TRBV10-3	many	TRBD1	TRBJ2-5	TGTGCCATCAGTGGTGGGACAGTTCGAGAGACCCAGTACTTC	CAISGGTVRETQYF
TRBV18	many	.	TRBJ2-2	TGTGCCAGCTCACTTCACGAGGGTAGCACCGGGGAGCTGTTTTTT	CASSLHEGSTGELFF
TRBV7-2	few	.	TRBJ1-1	TGTGCCAGCAGCTTAGAACGGAGTTACACTGAAGCTTTCTTT	CASSLERSYTEAFF